The source of this TCR beta chain is a study of vaccination and CD4 T cells after COVID-19. Study-wide points: Researchers report that 304 of 307 vaccine-specific clones in convalescent patients proved spike mono-reactive.

Once obtained from cultured CD4+ T cells, the DNA was sequenced using the Oncomine TCR Beta short-read assay. TCRdb reprocessed the PCR reads with MiXCR, giving one entry per CDR3 protein. Among approximately 7,100 distinct CDR3 sequences, 30% to 45% were seen once, and the ten largest hold 40% to 45%. The CDR3 contains 13 residues. Deletions cut 6 bases from V and 1 base from J, with 9 bases between. Germline loops: CDR1 MNHNS, CDR2 SASEGT. Treatment given: approximately 10-day PBMC culture with coronavirus spike peptide pools or control peptides (ViraFEST assay). Unexposed donor CD4+ T cells predated the COVID-19 pandemic, collected 2011-2018. This clonotype was seen only a few times. The antigen remains undetermined.

The TCR was taken from a human donor in good health. The chain uses TRBV6-1 and TRBJ1-1; D unresolved. Sequenced: CD4+ T cells from blood, cultured in vitro. CDR3 in DNA: TGTGCCAGCAGACTGGGCCGGAACACTGAAGCTTTCTTT. Translated: CASRLGRNTEAFF.